This paragraph reports one T cell receptor beta chain. The target antigen is unknown. This record belongs to a study of graft-versus-host responses after intestinal transplantation. Whole-study context: Recipients underwent multivisceral, liver-intestinal, or isolated intestinal transplants. The whole recipient group had anti-thymocyte globulin induction followed by tacrolimus and steroids for two to three years. Study-wide findings and caveats: Elevated graft-versus-host to host-versus-graft clonal ratios in allografts were recorded for patients with graft-donor T cell macrochimerism.

The CDR3 sequence is 14 residues long. V lost 4 bases and J lost 6; bases outside the gene matches: 5. Germline loops: CDR1 SGHTA, CDR2 FQGNSA. Assay used: immunoSEQ multiplex PCR; TCRdb lists only in-frame clones, some missing. The sample lists approximately 40,000 clones, about 89% seen once, with over 2% in the top ten. The chain joins TRBV7-2 to TRBJ2-1; 8 bases match TRBD2. Sequencing used PBMCs, obtained approximately 300 days after intestinal transplant. The TCR was taken from a human patient who received an intestinal transplant, so some T cells may come from the graft donor. CDR3 sequence: CASSSVGRANEQFF. The DNA of the CDR3 is TGTGCCAGCAGCTCCGTCGGGAGGGCCAATGAGCAGTTCTTC. Combining the CDR3 with reference TRBV7-2 and TRBJ2-1 gives the whole variable domain GAGVSQSPSNKVTEKGKDVELRCDPISGHTALYWYRQSLGQGLEFLIYFQGNSAPDKSGLPSDRFSAERTGGSVSTLTIQRTQQEDSAVYLCASSSVGRANEQFFGPGTRLTVL.